These 19 T cell receptor beta chains were all obtained from the same sample, sequenced in a study of cytomegalovirus exposure and HLA in healthy donors. 13 Jbeta primers and 60 Vbeta primers were used for the PCR. The assay was immunoSEQ multiplex PCR, and TCRdb's table has in-frame clones only and misses some. The sample table includes just under 65,000 clones. Sequencing was performed on PBMCs. These receptors all come from a boy between 5 and 17 years old in good health and CMV-seronegative.

V usage is TRBV2 and J usage is TRBJ2-1; 9 nucleotides align to TRBD2. V lost 8 bases to trimming and J lost 6 bases; unmatched junction nucleotides: 5. CDR1 and CDR2 from the germline V gene are SNHLY and FYNNEI. The CDR3 contains 13 residues. DNA for the CDR3: TGTGCCAGCGTAGCGGGAGATCCCAATGAGCAGTTCTTC. This encodes CASVAGDPNEQFF.

The genes are TRBV11-1 and TRBJ2-2, with 9 bases aligning to TRBD1. The germline gives CDR1 SGHAT, CDR2 FQDESV (reference sequence). Trimming removed 4 bases from V and 6 bases from J; junction bases left unmatched: 15. This CDR3 region has 18 residues. The CDR3 protein is CASSSPITGGVMAGELFF. The CDR3 DNA reads TGTGCCAGCAGCTCCCCGATAACAGGGGGCGTCATGGCCGGGGAGCTGTTTTTT.

The chain uses TRBV19 and TRBJ2-7, with TRBD1 as a possible D gene (7 bases). The CDR3 is made up of 13 amino acids. Germline V lookup: CDR1 LNHDA, CDR2 SQIVND (reference sequence). The CDR3 bases are TGTGCAGTCTCCCCAGGGGGGAACTACGAGCAGTACTTC. It translates to CAVSPGGNYEQYF.

The V gene is TRBV4-2, the J gene TRBJ1-1; no clear D. Trimming removed 0 bases at V and 9 bases at J, with 11 bases between. This CDR3 has 13 amino acids. Germline assignment: CDR1 LGHNA and CDR2 YNFKEQ. CDR3 protein: CASSQDRVGKAFF. The CDR3 region has the DNA TGTGCCAGCAGCCAAGACCGGGTGGGTAAAGCTTTCTTT.

The V and J genes are TRBV5-1 and TRBJ1-3, with D perhaps matching TRBD1 (5 bases). The V and J ends lost 4 bases and 0 bases respectively, with 11 bases between them. Germline CDR1 and CDR2: SGHRS and YFSETQ. The CDR3 has 15 residues. CDR3 amino acids: CASSDTGDSGNTIYF. For the CDR3, the DNA is TGCGCCAGCAGCGATACAGGAGACTCTGGAAACACCATATATTTT. Complete variable domain (other parts from reference TRBV5-1 and TRBJ1-3): KAGVTQTPRYLIKTRGQQVTLSCSPISGHRSVSWYQQTPGQGLQFLFEYFSETQRNKGNFPGRFSGRQFSNSRSEMNVSTLELGDSALYLCASSDTGDSGNTIYFGEGSWLTVV.

V gene TRBV30 combines with J gene TRBJ2-7; 7 bases map to TRBD2. The trim removed 6 bases at V and 5 bases at J, leaving 10 bases unmatched. The CDR3 has 13 residues. From germline, CDR1 is GTSNPN and CDR2 SVGIG (reference sequence). The CDR3 sequence: CACEFRGEDEQYF. The CDR3 bases are TGTGCCTGTGAATTCCGGGGGGAGGACGAGCAGTACTTC.

The gene calls are TRBV2 and TRBJ2-2; D possibly corresponds to TRBD1 (7 bases). V was pared by 0 bases and J by 6 bases, with 11 bases between. The CDR3 runs to 15 residues. In germline, CDR1 is SNHLY, CDR2 FYNNEI. CDR3 DNA sequence: TGTGCCAGCAGTGAAGCGGAGGGGGCCTCCGGGGAGCTGTTTTTT. This encodes CASSEAEGASGELFF.

The chain carries TRBV29-1 and TRBJ2-1; 7 bases line up with TRBD2. Trimming cost V 5 bases and J 0 bases; bases outside gene matches: 4. Germline V gene lookup returns CDR1 SQVTM and CDR2 ANQGSEA. The CDR3 has 14 residues. The CDR3 loop reads CSVSGGSSYNEQFF. The CDR3 DNA reads TGCAGCGTTAGCGGCGGGAGCTCCTACAATGAGCAGTTCTTC.

V usage is TRBV14 and J usage is TRBJ2-7, with a weak D call TRBD1 (5 bases). Germline CDR1 reads SGHDN; CDR2 reads FVKESK. The CDR3 covers 14 residues. The ends were cut back, 2 bases at V and 2 bases at J, with 10 bases in the middle. The CDR3 here is CASSQNMGPYEQYF. Written as DNA, the CDR3 is TGTGCCAGCAGCCAAAACATGGGGCCCTACGAGCAGTACTTC.

The DNA of the CDR3 is TGTGCCAGCAGTTCCGCGGGGGGCGAAGAGACCCAGTACTTC. As protein: CASSSAGGEETQYF. This chain connects TRBV27 to TRBJ2-5, with 8 positions matching TRBD2. V dropped 4 bases and J dropped 3; count of bases not matched to a gene: 4. The germline V gene has CDR1 MNHEY and CDR2 SMNVEV (reference sequence). The CDR3 has 14 amino acids.

This chain joins TRBV25-1 and TRBJ1-3; TRBD1 is a possible D gene (6 bases). The CDR3 spans 12 residues. V lost 6 bases, J lost 11 bases, and 14 bases lay in between. In germline, CDR1 is MGHDK, CDR2 SYGVNS. The CDR3 is CASSEGGKAIYF. CDR3 coding DNA: TGTGCCAGCAGCGAGGGGGGGAAGGCCATATATTTT.

V is TRBV20-1 and J is TRBJ1-1, with D hard to call. Trimming removed 1 base at V and 11 bases at J, with 11 bases between. The CDR3 sequence is 11 residues long. Per germline, CDR1 DFQATT and CDR2 SNEGSKA (reference sequence). The CDR3, as DNA: TGCAGTGCTAGAGCCGACACCCGGGCTTTCTTT. Translation gives CSARADTRAFF.

The chain is built from TRBV6-1 and TRBJ2-7, with TRBD1 identical over 9 bases. The length of the CDR3 is 14 residues. Trimming removed 3 bases from V and 6 bases from J; junction bases left unmatched: 6. CDR1 is MNHNS and CDR2 is SASEGT in the germline V gene. CDR3 region: CASSDGTGLGEQYF. The CDR3 DNA reads TGTGCCAGCAGTGACGGGACAGGGCTAGGCGAGCAGTACTTC.

This chain connects TRBV11-1 to TRBJ2-7, with D maybe TRBD2 (5 bases). Trimming took off 6 bases at V and 1 base at J, with 19 bases between the two ends. The CDR3 covers 16 residues. Germline CDR1 reads SGHAT; CDR2 reads FQDESV (reference sequence). The CDR3, as DNA: TGTGCCAGCAGTTTCGGGCTAGCTTTCTTTTCCTACGAGCAGTACTTC. It translates to CASSFGLAFFSYEQYF.

The J gene is TRBJ2-7, the V gene TRBV2; 9 bases align to TRBD1. The CDR3 is made up of 16 amino acids. CDR1 is SNHLY and CDR2 is FYNNEI in the germline V gene. Germline trimming cut 4 bases from V and 5 bases from J; bases unmatched to any gene: 12. CDR3 loop: CASSATGGERINEQYF. The CDR3 DNA sequence: TGTGCCAGCAGTGCCACAGGGGGCGAAAGAATTAACGAGCAGTACTTC.

The rearrangement joins TRBV25-1 to TRBJ2-3; tentative D call: TRBD2 (5 bases). The germline gives CDR1 MGHDK, CDR2 SYGVNS. The germline V and J ends were trimmed by 2 bases and 1 base, with 10 bases remaining between them. This CDR3 has 15 residues. CDR3 sequence reads: CASSEMAGGTDTQYF. CDR3 nucleotide sequence: TGTGCCAGCAGTGAAATGGCGGGTGGCACAGATACGCAGTATTTT.

This chain's CDR3 is CASSVPGQRNTEAFF. In DNA form, the CDR3 reads TGTGCCAGCAGCGTCCCGGGACAAAGGAACACTGAAGCTTTCTTT. This rearrangement joins TRBV7-9 to TRBJ1-1; TRBD1 is a possible D gene (6 bases). This CDR3 is built from 15 residues. Trimming left V 5 bases short and J 1 base short, with 14 bases between. Germline CDR1 reads SEHNR; CDR2 reads FQNEAQ (reference sequence).

J is TRBJ2-2 and V is TRBV2, with 7 bases matching TRBD1. The germline V gene has CDR1 SNHLY and CDR2 FYNNEI. This CDR3 contains 12 residues. V was pared by 6 bases and J by 8 bases, with 3 bases of the junction left unmatched. CDR3 nucleotides: TGTGCCAGCAGGGGGACAGTAGGGGAGCTGTTTTTT. Translated, it gives CASRGTVGELFF.

This chain links TRBV7-2 with TRBJ1-4; D gene uncertain. Trimming left V 5 bases short and J 4 bases short, with 11 bases between. Per germline, CDR1 SGHTA and CDR2 FQGNSA. The CDR3 is 14 residues long. CDR3 sequence (DNA): TGTGCCAGCAGCAGAGGACTGAGTAATGAAAAACTGTTTTTT. Residues: CASSRGLSNEKLFF.